A single sample is the source of the 27 T cell receptor beta chains below, sequenced in a study of regulatory T cells in long-lasting Graves disease. The time point denotes: newly diagnosed GD, antithyroid drugs for less than 3 months. PBMCs were the source of the RNA used for TCR sequencing. Construction of the TCR beta libraries employed iRepertoire HTBI primers in conjunction with Arm-PCR of CDR3 regions. TCRdb ran MiXCR on the multiplex PCR reads and lists one entry per CDR3 protein. The sample yields more than 350,000 distinct CDR3 sequences, about 15% seen once. These data were also filed under a second study, of T cells in Graves' hyperthyroidism and ophthalmopathy.

This specimen consisted of peripheral blood mononuclear cells (PBMCs), obtained at new diagnosis, from a patient treated with antithyroid drugs. The receptor set was obtained from a woman under 40 with Graves disease.

The sample holds a few counts of this clonotype. The chain has TRBV15 and TRBJ2-1; TRBD2 agrees at 15 bases. The V gene's germline CDR1 is LNHNV and CDR2 YYDKDF (reference sequence). The CDR3 loop spans 17 amino acids. V shed 5 bases and J 8 bases; nucleotides not matched to a gene: 10. The DNA of the CDR3 is TGTGCCACCAGCCGGACTAGCGGGAGGGGGAAGGTCGATGAGCAGTTCTTC. Amino acids: CATSRTSGRGKVDEQFF.

The V call is TRBV19, the J call TRBJ2-1, with 11 bases that match TRBD2. Trimming removed 6 bases from V and 4 bases from J; junction bases left unmatched: 8. CDR1 LNHDA and CDR2 SQIVND come from the germline V gene (reference sequence). The CDR3 runs 16 residues. This chain's CDR3 is CASSSLAGAVYNEQFF. DNA for the CDR3: TGTGCCAGTAGCTCACTAGCGGGAGCGGTATACAATGAGCAGTTCTTC. Complete variable domain (other parts from reference TRBV19 and TRBJ2-1): DGGITQSPKYLFRKEGQNVTLSCEQNLNHDAMYWYRQDPGQGLRLIYYSQIVNDFQKGDIAEGYSVSREKKESFPLTVTSAQKNPTAFYLCASSSLAGAVYNEQFFGPGTRLTVL.

This clonotype was detected ten times or more. The chain recombines TRBV30 with TRBJ1-5; D is undetermined. V was clipped by 0 bases and J by 0 bases, with 12 bases between them. Germline V gives CDR1 GTSNPN, CDR2 SVGIG (reference sequence). CDR3 length: 16 residues. In nucleotides, the CDR3 is TGTGCCTGGAGTGTTGGGTCTGGGAATAGCAATCAGCCCCAGCATTTT. Its protein is CAWSVGSGNSNQPQHF.

About this clonotype: A much larger clone differs from this one at a single base, so this may be a read error. The chain employs TRBV6-2 or TRBV6-3 and TRBJ2-5, with D perhaps TRBD1 or TRBD2 (6 bases each). V was pared by 5 bases and J by 5 bases, with 21 bases between. The germline V gene encodes CDR1 MNHEY and CDR2 SVGEGT. This CDR3 region has 16 residues. The CDR3 nucleotides are TGTGCCAGCAGTCCCAGGCGGCATGGAGGGGGTGAGACCCAGTACTTC. It is translated as CASSPRRHGGGETQYF.

This clonotype was seen a few times. The chain has TRBV3-1 and TRBJ2-7; D call uncertain. This CDR3 has 11 amino acids. CDR1 is LGHDT, CDR2 YNNKEL, per germline (reference sequence). Between the trimmed V and J ends, which lost 4 bases and 5 bases, there was a span of 6 bases. The DNA for the CDR3 is TGTGCCAGCAGCCGACCTAACGAGCAGTACTTC. Its protein is CASSRPNEQYF.

The V gene is TRBV5-4, the J gene TRBJ2-7, with D perhaps matching TRBD2 (5 bases). The V end was cut by 0 bases, the J end by 2 bases, with 9 bases between. CDR1 is SGHNT, CDR2 YYREEE, per germline (reference sequence). This CDR3 is built from 14 residues. CDR3 nucleotides: TGTGCCAGCAGCTTGGAAGGACTCCCCTACGAGCAGTACTTC. Protein sequence: CASSLEGLPYEQYF.

A note on this clonotype: One base separates it from a far larger clone, so it is likely a read error. The chain carries TRBV11-1 and TRBJ2-7, with TRBD2 matching over 13 bases. The V and J ends lost 4 bases and 7 bases, in that order; junction bases with no gene match: 13. The CDR3 loop spans 17 amino acids. The germline CDR1 and CDR2 sequences are SGHAT and FQDESV (reference sequence). The CDR3 loop is CASSSVLAGGPRNEQYF. As DNA, the CDR3 is TGTGCCAGCAGCTCGGTACTAGCGGGAGGGCCGCGGAATGAGCAGTACTTC.

In the case of this clonotype: A single base separates this from a much larger clone, so it may be a read error. The chain is built from TRBV5-4 and TRBJ2-7; 7 positions agree with TRBD1. CDR1 is SGHNT, CDR2 YYREEE, per germline (reference sequence). Trimming at V came to 2 bases and at J to 7 bases, leaving 12 bases not matched to a gene. The CDR3 is made up of 15 amino acids. This CDR3 reads CASSLQGPSYNEQYF. CDR3 bases: TGTGCCAGCAGCTTACAGGGGCCCTCATACAATGAGCAGTACTTC.

V gene TRBV28 combines with J gene TRBJ2-1, with TRBD2 identical over 9 bases. The germline V gene has CDR1 MDHEN and CDR2 SYDVKM. V shed 6 bases and J 3 bases; nucleotides not matched to a gene: 6. The CDR3 extends over 15 amino acids. In DNA form, the CDR3 reads TGTGCCAGCAGCACGACTAGCGGAGACTACAATGAGCAGTTCTTC. Its translation is CASSTTSGDYNEQFF. Variable domain in full (rest from reference TRBV28 and TRBJ2-1): DVKVTQSSRYLVKRTGEKVFLECVQDMDHENMFWYRQDPGLGLRLIYFSYDVKMKEKGDIPEGYSVSREKKERFSLILESASTNQTSMYLCASSTTSGDYNEQFFGPGTRLTVL.

This clonotype came up many times. V and J are TRBV4-2 and TRBJ1-1; unclear D gene. The CDR3 is made up of 14 amino acids. Germline lookup yields CDR1 LGHNA and CDR2 YNFKEQ. V lost 1 base, J lost 1 base, and 7 bases lay in between. The DNA for the CDR3 is TGTGCCAGCAGCCAAGGGTACACGAACACTGAAGCTTTCTTT. As protein: CASSQGYTNTEAFF.

This sequence joins TRBV6-2 or TRBV6-3 and TRBJ2-5, with D possibly being TRBD2 (6 bases). This CDR3 is built from 16 residues. In germline, CDR1 is MNHEY, CDR2 SVGEGT. The V gene lost 0 bases and the J gene lost 2 bases, with 13 bases spanning the gap. CDR3 DNA sequence: TGTGCCAGCAGTTACTCGAAACGCGGGAAGCAAGAGACCCAGTACTTC. As protein: CASSYSKRGKQETQYF.

The chain links TRBV9 to TRBJ1-2; TRBD1 might be the D (5 bases). V was trimmed by 0 bases and J by 7 bases, leaving 19 bases between them. This CDR3 is 16 amino acids long. The V gene's germline CDR1 is SGDLS and CDR2 YYNGEE. The CDR3 reads CASSVAQRGDWGGYTF. In nucleotides, the CDR3 is TGTGCCAGCAGCGTAGCGCAGCGCGGGGACTGGGGTGGCTACACCTTC.

This clonotype was observed at least ten times. The chain recombines TRBV12-3 or TRBV12-4 with TRBJ1-4, with D tentatively TRBD1 (6 bases). V dropped 0 bases and J dropped 7 bases, with 15 bases sitting between them. The CDR3 covers 16 residues. The CDR3 here is CASSLAHRQGIEKLFF. The DNA for the CDR3 is TGTGCCAGCAGTTTAGCGCATCGGCAGGGGATTGAAAAACTGTTTTTT.

This clonotype showed up just a few times. This chain uses TRBV5-5 with TRBJ1-1, with D unclear. V lost 2 bases, J lost 4 bases, and 9 bases lay in between. Germline CDR1 is SGHKS and CDR2 is YYEKEE (reference sequence). The CDR3 loop spans 13 amino acids. In nucleotides, the CDR3 is TGTGCCAGCAGCTTCGAGCAAGCCACTGAAGCTTTCTTT. The encoded protein is CASSFEQATEAFF. Drawing the rest from reference TRBV5-5 and TRBJ1-1, the complete variable domain is DAGVTQSPTHLIKTRGQQVTLRCSPISGHKSVSWYQQVLGQGPQFIFQYYEKEERGRGNFPDRFSARQFPNYSSELNVNALLLGDSALYLCASSFEQATEAFFGQGTRLTVV.

This clonotype showed up just a few times. This chain joins TRBV6-5 and TRBJ2-7; 7 bases line up with TRBD1. J lost 0 bases, V lost 0 bases, and 2 bases had no gene match. There are 15 residues in the CDR3. Germline assignment: CDR1 MNHEY and CDR2 SVGAGI. CDR3 nucleotide sequence: TGTGCCAGCAGTTACTCACAGGGGAGCTCCTACGAGCAGTACTTC. Its protein is CASSYSQGSSYEQYF.

This clonotype was picked up many times. The chain links TRBV3-1 to TRBJ1-2; 7 bases align to TRBD1. CDR3 length: 15 amino acids. The germline gives CDR1 LGHDT, CDR2 YNNKEL (reference sequence). V gave up 2 bases and J gave up 10 bases; unmatched junction bases: 13. In nucleotides, the CDR3 is TGTGCCAGCAGCCAAAAGAGGGGGACAGACACCTCCTACACCTTC. This gives the protein CASSQKRGTDTSYTF. Drawing the rest from reference TRBV3-1 and TRBJ1-2, the complete variable domain is DTAVSQTPKYLVTQMGNDKSIKCEQNLGHDTMYWYKQDSKKFLKIMFSYNNKELIINETVPNRFSPKSPDKAHLNLHINSLELGDSAVYFCASSQKRGTDTSYTFGSGTRLTVV.

This clonotype was observed many times. The rearrangement uses TRBV3-1 and TRBJ1-6, with TRBD1 matching 11 bases. The ends lost 4 bases at V and 7 bases at J; junction bases unmatched: 3. CDR3 length: 15 residues. Germline loops: CDR1 LGHDT, CDR2 YNNKEL (reference sequence). The CDR3 DNA follows: TGTGCCAGCAGCCCTAGGACAGGGGGCAATTCACCCCTCCACTTT. The encoded protein is CASSPRTGGNSPLHF.

This clonotype has ten or more counts. This chain links TRBV5-1 with TRBJ2-1; TRBD2 aligns across 10 bases. The CDR3 has 17 amino acids. Losses at the gene ends were 2 bases for V and 6 bases for J; bases not matched to a gene: 11. CDR1 and CDR2 from the germline V gene are SGHRS and YFSETQ. CDR3 residues: CASSFGLADFFGNEQFF. Here the CDR3 DNA reads TGCGCCAGCAGCTTTGGACTAGCGGACTTTTTCGGCAATGAGCAGTTCTTC. Full variable domain (missing parts from reference TRBV5-1 and TRBJ2-1): KAGVTQTPRYLIKTRGQQVTLSCSPISGHRSVSWYQQTPGQGLQFLFEYFSETQRNKGNFPGRFSGRQFSNSRSEMNVSTLELGDSALYLCASSFGLADFFGNEQFFGPGTRLTVL.

Many counts were recorded for this clonotype. As DNA, the CDR3 is TGTGCCAGCAGCTCCACCGTGGGGGGTGATACGCAGTATTTT. This translates into CASSSTVGGDTQYF. The chain couples TRBV11-3 to TRBJ2-3; D is perhaps TRBD2 (6 bases). The germline V gene has CDR1 SGHNT and CDR2 YENEEA. Deletions cut 4 bases from V and 6 bases from J, with 14 bases between. The CDR3 spans 14 residues. Based on the CDR3 plus reference TRBV11-3 and TRBJ2-3, the full variable domain is EAGVVQSPRYKIIEKKQPVAFWCNPISGHNTLYWYLQNLGQGPELLIRYENEEAVDDSQLPKDRFSAERLKGVDSTLKIQPAELGDSAVYLCASSSTVGGDTQYFGPGTRLTVL.

At least ten counts were recorded for this clonotype. The chain links TRBV20-1 to TRBJ2-1; unclear D gene. Trimming removed 1 base from V and 4 bases from J, with 11 bases in between. In germline, CDR1 is DFQATT, CDR2 SNEGSKA (reference sequence). The CDR3 is 14 amino acids. CDR3 nucleotides: TGCAGTGCTAGAGCTCTCGTACAGTACAATGAGCAGTTCTTC. Translation: CSARALVQYNEQFF.

V gene TRBV13 combines with J gene TRBJ2-2, with 7 bases lining up with TRBD2. Germline V lookup: CDR1 PRHDT, CDR2 FYEKMQ (reference sequence). This CDR3 is built from 16 residues. Unmatched junction bases numbered 6, after V lost 5 bases and J lost 0 bases. The CDR3 region is CASSKPAGSNTGELFF. CDR3 sequence (DNA): TGTGCCAGCAGCAAACCAGCGGGGTCGAACACCGGGGAGCTGTTTTTT. Using reference TRBV13 and TRBJ2-2 for the parts outside the CDR3, the full variable domain is AAGVIQSPRHLIKEKRETATLKCYPIPRHDTVYWYQQGPGQDPQFLISFYEKMQSDKGSIPDRFSAQQFSDYHSELNMSSLELGDSALYFCASSKPAGSNTGELFFGEGSRLTVL.

There are a few counts of this clonotype. As the CDR3 is not closed by the conserved phenylalanine or tryptophan, this likely results from a read error. This chain links TRBV10-2 with TRBJ1-5, with D perhaps TRBD1 (5 bases). Trimming removed 0 bases from V and 3 bases from J, with 12 bases in between. Germline assignment: CDR1 WSHSY and CDR2 SAAADI. CDR3 size: 16 residues. CDR3 bases: TGCGCCAGCAGTGAGTCGGGGTTTGGGGCCAATCAGCCCCAGCATCTT. Translated: CASSESGFGANQPQHL.

The chain couples TRBV28 to TRBJ1-2, with TRBD1 identical over 9 bases. This CDR3 region has 14 residues. V lost 7 bases and J lost 8; bases outside the gene matches: 11. Germline CDR1 reads MDHEN; CDR2 reads SYDVKM. CDR3 sequence: CASIPGQGSGGYTF. CDR3 nucleotide sequence: TGTGCCAGCATCCCGGGACAGGGATCCGGAGGCTACACCTTC.

This clonotype was seen repeatedly, ten times or more. This chain uses TRBV12-3 or TRBV12-4 with TRBJ2-7, with 7 positions matching TRBD1. The CDR3 has 14 amino acids. Trimming at V came to 6 bases and at J to 2 bases, leaving 7 bases not matched to a gene. The CDR3 region has the DNA TGTGCCAGCAGGGAAAGGGGGCCAGCCTACGAGCAGTACTTC. It translates to CASRERGPAYEQYF.

A few counts support this clonotype. The rearrangement uses TRBV7-9 and TRBJ1-1; 10 bases fit TRBD1. After removal of 4 bases from V and 3 bases from J, the junction contained 8 bases not matched to a gene. This CDR3 has 16 residues. Germline V gene sequence: CDR1 SEHNR, CDR2 FQNEAQ (reference sequence). In DNA, the CDR3 is TGTGCCAGCAGCTGGCCGGGGACAGGGGTAGACACTGAAGCTTTCTTT. Protein sequence: CASSWPGTGVDTEAFF.

This clonotype has only a few counts. The chain carries TRBV10-2 and TRBJ2-7; D unclear. Germline CDR1 is WSHSY and CDR2 is SAAADI. V lost 2 bases to trimming and J lost 6 bases, with 11 bases between them. The length of the CDR3 is 13 residues. For the CDR3, the DNA is TGCGCCAGCAGTGAGCCGGGCAGTTCCGAGCAGTACTTC. Its protein product is CASSEPGSSEQYF.

This clonotype was picked up many times. CDR3 nucleotides: TGCGCCAGCAGCTTGGGGCAGATTAATGAGCAGTTCTTC. This gives the protein CASSLGQINEQFF. V usage is TRBV5-1 and J usage is TRBJ2-1; D is uncertain. The CDR3 consists of 13 residues. Trimming cost V 0 bases and J 7 bases, with 8 bases left between them. Germline V lookup: CDR1 SGHRS, CDR2 YFSETQ.